This T cell receptor (beta chain) stems from a study of shared clonotypes between healthy human individuals. Study results and limitations: The study drew on few donors, limiting represented genetic and exposure-history diversity. Sequencing depth was expected to affect clonotype sharing among donors.

Deletions cut 0 bases from V and 6 bases from J, with 9 bases between. From germline, CDR1 is GTSNPN and CDR2 SVGIG (reference sequence). The CDR3 spans 12 residues. CD45RO-negative CD8 cells positively selected for CCR7 made up the naive population, which excluded terminally differentiated effector memory CD45RA+ cells. Healthy HIV-negative adults without recent acute infections or vaccinations served as donors. In the case of this clone: Its matching antigen is unknown.

Genomic DNA of every subset was divided equally among multiple immunoSEQ plates. Here immunoSEQ multiplex PCR was the method, and the copy in TCRdb shows in-frame clones only, minus some. The data contain over 2,000,000 clones, 80% to 95% of them singletons. The V gene is TRBV30, the J gene TRBJ2-7; D not resolved. The sequence derives from a man between 18 and 35 years old in good health. Some clones in this sample may be carry-over from other donors' samples. The specimen was naive CD8+ T cells from PBMCs. CDR3 coding DNA: TGTGCCTGGAGTGTAGGTGCCGGCGAGCAGTACTTC. This gives the protein CAWSVGAGEQYF.